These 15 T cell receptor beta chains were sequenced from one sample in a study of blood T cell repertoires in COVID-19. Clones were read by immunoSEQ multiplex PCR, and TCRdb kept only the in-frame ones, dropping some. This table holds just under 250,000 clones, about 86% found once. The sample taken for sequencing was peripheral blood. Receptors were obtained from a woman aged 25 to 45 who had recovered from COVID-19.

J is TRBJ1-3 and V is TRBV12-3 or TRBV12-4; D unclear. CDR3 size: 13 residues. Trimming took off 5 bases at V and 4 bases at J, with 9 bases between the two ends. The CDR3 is CASSAGGGNTIYF. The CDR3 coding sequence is TGTGCCAGCAGTGCCGGAGGGGGAAACACCATATATTTT.

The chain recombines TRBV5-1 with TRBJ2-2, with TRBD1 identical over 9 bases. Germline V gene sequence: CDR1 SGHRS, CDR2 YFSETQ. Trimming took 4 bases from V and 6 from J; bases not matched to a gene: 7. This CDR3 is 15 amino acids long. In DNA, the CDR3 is TGCGCCAGCAGCCGGAACAGGGGGCGCCCCGGGGAGCTGTTTTTT. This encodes CASSRNRGRPGELFF.

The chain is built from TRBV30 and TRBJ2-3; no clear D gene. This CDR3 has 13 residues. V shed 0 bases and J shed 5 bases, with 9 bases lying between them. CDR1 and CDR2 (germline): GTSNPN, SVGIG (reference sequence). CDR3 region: CAWSVGRRDTQYF. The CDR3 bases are TGTGCCTGGAGTGTCGGTCGGAGAGATACGCAGTATTTT.

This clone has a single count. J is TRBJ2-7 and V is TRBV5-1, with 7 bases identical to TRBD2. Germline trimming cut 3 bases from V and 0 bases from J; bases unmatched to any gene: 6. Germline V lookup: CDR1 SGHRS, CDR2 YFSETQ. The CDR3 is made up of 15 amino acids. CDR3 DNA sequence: TGCGCCAGCAGCTGGGGGGGTCATAGCTCCTACGAGCAGTACTTC. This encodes CASSWGGHSSYEQYF.

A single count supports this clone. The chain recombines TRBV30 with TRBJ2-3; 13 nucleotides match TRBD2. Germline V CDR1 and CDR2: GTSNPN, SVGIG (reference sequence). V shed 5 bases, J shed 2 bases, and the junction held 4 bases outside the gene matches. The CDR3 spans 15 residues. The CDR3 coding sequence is TGTGCCTGGGGGACTAGCGGGGAACCCACAGATACGCAGTATTTT. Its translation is CAWGTSGEPTDTQYF.

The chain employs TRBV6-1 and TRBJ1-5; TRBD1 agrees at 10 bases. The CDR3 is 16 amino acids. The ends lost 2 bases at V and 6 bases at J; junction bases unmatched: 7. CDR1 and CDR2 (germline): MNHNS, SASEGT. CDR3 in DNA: TGTGCCAGCAGTGAATTCGGACAGGGGGGCGCTCAGCCCCAGCATTTT. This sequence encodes CASSEFGQGGAQPQHF.

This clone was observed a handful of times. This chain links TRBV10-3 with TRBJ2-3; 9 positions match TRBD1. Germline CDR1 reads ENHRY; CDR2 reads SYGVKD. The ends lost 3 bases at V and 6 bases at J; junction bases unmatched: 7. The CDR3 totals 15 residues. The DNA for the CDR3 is TGTGCCATCAGTGAACAGGGGACAGGGTCCGATACGCAGTATTTT. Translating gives CAISEQGTGSDTQYF.

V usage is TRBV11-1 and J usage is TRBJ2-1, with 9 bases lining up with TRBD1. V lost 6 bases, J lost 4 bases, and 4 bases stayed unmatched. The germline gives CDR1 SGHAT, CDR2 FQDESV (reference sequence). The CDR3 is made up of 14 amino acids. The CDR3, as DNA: TGTGCCAGCAGGGGACAGGGACTATACAATGAGCAGTTCTTC. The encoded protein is CASRGQGLYNEQFF.

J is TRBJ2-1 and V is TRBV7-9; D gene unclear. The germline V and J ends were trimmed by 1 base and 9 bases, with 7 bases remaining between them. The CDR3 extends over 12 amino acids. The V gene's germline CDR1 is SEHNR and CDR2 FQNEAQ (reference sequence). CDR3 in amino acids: CASSLGLGEQFF. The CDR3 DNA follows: TGTGCCAGCAGCTTAGGTCTCGGTGAGCAGTTCTTC.

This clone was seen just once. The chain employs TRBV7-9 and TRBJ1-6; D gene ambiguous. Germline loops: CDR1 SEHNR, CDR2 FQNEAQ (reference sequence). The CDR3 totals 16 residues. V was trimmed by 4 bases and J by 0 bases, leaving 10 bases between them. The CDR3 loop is CASSSAGSSYNSPLHF. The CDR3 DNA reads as TGTGCCAGCAGCTCCGCGGGGAGCTCCTATAATTCACCCCTCCACTTT.

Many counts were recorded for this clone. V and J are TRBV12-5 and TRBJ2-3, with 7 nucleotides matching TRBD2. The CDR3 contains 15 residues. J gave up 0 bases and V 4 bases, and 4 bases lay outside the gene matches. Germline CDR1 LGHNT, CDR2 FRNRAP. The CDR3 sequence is CASGSGLGSTDTQYF. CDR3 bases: TGTGCTAGTGGTTCCGGACTAGGGAGCACAGATACGCAGTATTTT.

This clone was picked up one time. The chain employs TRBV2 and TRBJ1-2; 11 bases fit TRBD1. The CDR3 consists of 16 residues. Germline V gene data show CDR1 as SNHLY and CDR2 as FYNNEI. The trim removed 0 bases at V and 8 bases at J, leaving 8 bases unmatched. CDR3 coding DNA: TGTGCCAGCAGTGAAGCCATAGGACAGGGGGCGAGGGGCTACACCTTC. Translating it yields CASSEAIGQGARGYTF.

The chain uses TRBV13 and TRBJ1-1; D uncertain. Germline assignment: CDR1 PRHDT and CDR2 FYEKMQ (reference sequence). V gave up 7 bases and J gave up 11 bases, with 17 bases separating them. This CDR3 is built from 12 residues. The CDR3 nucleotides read TGTGCCAGCAACTTGCCCTTAAGCGAGGCTTTCTTT. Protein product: CASNLPLSEAFF.

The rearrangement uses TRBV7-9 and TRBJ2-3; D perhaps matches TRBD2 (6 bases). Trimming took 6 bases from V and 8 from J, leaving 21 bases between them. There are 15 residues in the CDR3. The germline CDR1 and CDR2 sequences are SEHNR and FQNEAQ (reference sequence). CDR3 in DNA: TGTGCCAGCAGTCCGACTGGCCCTGGGGGAGGTACGCAGTATTTT. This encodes CASSPTGPGGGTQYF.

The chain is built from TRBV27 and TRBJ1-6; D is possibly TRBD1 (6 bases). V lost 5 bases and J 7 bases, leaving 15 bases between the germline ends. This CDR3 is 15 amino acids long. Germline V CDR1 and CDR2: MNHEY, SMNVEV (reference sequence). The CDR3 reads CASSPTVQGNSPLHF. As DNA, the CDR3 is TGTGCCAGCAGTCCTACCGTTCAGGGGAATTCACCCCTCCACTTT.